This TCR beta chain was recovered during a study of PD-1 blockade in classical Hodgkin lymphoma. Across the study: It was nivolumab at 3 mg/kg, given intravenously every 2 weeks, that patients received.

In regard to this clone: Its antigen is unknown.

Profiling relied on immunoSEQ multiplex PCR, and the TCRdb table lists in-frame clones only, not all of them. Among around 20,000 clones, 80% were seen once, and the ten largest hold roughly 22%. Time point given: cycle 4 day 1 (C4D1), after about 6 weeks of nivolumab. All trial patients relapsed after autologous stem cell transplantation. The CDR3 extends over 16 amino acids. Trimming at V came to 2 bases and at J to 4 bases, leaving 11 bases not matched to a gene. Per the germline V gene, CDR1 is SGHDT and CDR2 is YYEEEE. General study points: Reported findings placed baseline TCR diversity lower in newly diagnosed patients (compared with healthy donors).

The starting material was peripheral blood mononuclear cells (PBMCs), obtained before the fourth cycle of nivolumab. The clonotype originates from a human donor with classical Hodgkin lymphoma. The chain combines TRBV5-6 with TRBJ2-7; 8 positions match TRBD1. CDR3 coding DNA: TGTGCCAGCAGCTTAGTCGGGCGGCAGGGGGCTTACGAGCAGTACTTC. This translates into CASSLVGRQGAYEQYF.